This T cell receptor beta chain emerged from a study of blood T cell repertoires in COVID-19. Study-wide background: The samples span acute and convalescent COVID-19 from the United States, Italy and Spain. PBMCs, B-cell-depleted T cells, or T cells provided the cDNA or gDNA that made up the material.

With 5 bases clipped from V and 1 base from J, the junction kept 7 bases outside the gene matches. This CDR3 is built from 16 residues. Germline V gene sequence: CDR1 SGHTA, CDR2 FQGNSA. Original analysis: Estimation of nucleated cell counts was performed using reference gene primer amplification. Data came from immunoSEQ multiplex PCR; TCRdb stores just in-frame clones and leaves some out. That table gives V, J and clone size, and the DNA gave D and trimming. This table holds around 30,000 clones, about nine tenths found once. Material for sequencing was peripheral blood. This TCR came from a man older than 75 with acute or convalescent COVID-19. The chain combines TRBV7-2 with TRBJ2-1; 8 bases map to TRBD2. This CDR3 is CASSPLGGGSYNEQFF. The CDR3 coding sequence is TGTGCCAGCAGCCCGCTCGGGGGGGGATCCTACAATGAGCAGTTCTTC.